This T cell receptor beta chain came from a study of blood T cells in healthy people across ages. General study results and limits: When one million T cells were used, diversity estimates were thought to be underestimates.

Only a few counts were recorded for this clonotype. Its antigen remains unidentified. Every sample had a minimum of 7 million PBMCs isolated. The CDR3 consists of 15 residues. The V and J ends lost 3 bases and 4 bases respectively, with 13 bases between them. A second PCR, run for about 7 to 11 cycles, used a sample-barcoded 5' primer plus a J-beta primer mix. In TCRdb, the 5' RACE reads were re-called with MiXCR into one record per CDR3 protein. This sample has about 1.5 million distinct CDR3 sequences; less than 45% occur once, and the top ten carry 4%. This TCR was recovered from a woman between 18 and 29 years old in good health. The chain links TRBV12-3 or TRBV12-4 to TRBJ2-1, with D possibly matching TRBD2 (6 bases). The sequenced material came from blood. The CDR3, as DNA: TGTGCCAGCAGTTTCGACCCCCGGGGGTACAATGAGCAGTTCTTC. Protein sequence: CASSFDPRGYNEQFF.